This T cell receptor (beta chain) was profiled in a study of shared clonotypes between healthy human individuals. Study findings and constraints: An effect of sequencing depth on clonotype sharing among donors was expected.

Adults of Caucasian background living in Nashville, Tennessee made up all donors. This clone was picked up one time. The antigen remains undetermined. Each replicate PCR on the sorted subsets used 200 ng DNA (around 30,000 T cell genomes). How the authors handled the data: From ImmunoSEQ came sequences covering only the junction and carrying no quality scores, so filtering differed. Profiled with immunoSEQ multiplex PCR; TCRdb holds only in-frame clones, not every one. The V and J calls and clone size are taken from that table; D and trimming were inferred from the DNA. The table includes 2 million to 2.5 million clones, approximately 90% detected once. V lost 5 bases and J lost 0, with 11 bases in between. The CDR3 loop spans 14 amino acids. CDR1 is MDHEN and CDR2 is SYDVKM in the germline V gene.

The chain uses TRBV28 and TRBJ2-7; TRBD2 is a possible D gene (6 bases). The sequence was collected from a man aged 18 to 29 in good health. Some clones in this sample may be carry-over from other donors' samples. The specimen was naive CD4+ T cells from PBMCs. Subset given: CD45RA+ positively selected. CDR3 coding DNA: TGTGCCAGCAGTACTTCTAGCGCCTCCTACGAGCAGTACTTC. The encoded protein is CASSTSSASYEQYF.